A single sample gave rise to the 32 T cell receptor beta chains below, sequenced in a study of CD8 T cells in Susac syndrome. Random hexamers were used to reverse transcribe an amount of roughly 0.5 to 1 ug RNA. TCRdb processed the immunoSEQ multiplex PCR reads anew with MiXCR; each CDR3 protein has one entry. Of 150,000 to 200,000 distinct CDR3 sequences listed, 90% to 95% were seen once; the top ten hold around 0.085%. The sample consisted of CD4+ T cells from PBMCs. The receptors shown here come from a human donor with Susac syndrome.

This rearrangement joins TRBV18 to TRBJ1-1; TRBD1 agrees at 9 bases. The CDR3 has 16 amino acids. Trimming cost V 4 bases and J 0 bases; bases outside gene matches: 6. The V gene's germline CDR1 is KGHSH and CDR2 LQKENI. CDR3 DNA sequence: TGTGCCAGCTCACTCACAGGGGGCCCCATGAACACTGAAGCTTTCTTT. It specifies CASSLTGGPMNTEAFF.

The J gene is TRBJ1-5, the V gene TRBV30, with D perhaps TRBD1 (6 bases). Trimming cost V 1 base and J 7 bases, with 11 bases left between them. Germline V gene data show CDR1 as GTSNPN and CDR2 as SVGIG (reference sequence). The CDR3 spans 13 residues. In DNA form, the CDR3 reads TGTGCCTGGAGTGGAGGGGGGAAACAGCCCCAGCATTTT. The encoded protein is CAWSGGGKQPQHF. The whole variable domain, filled in from reference TRBV30 and TRBJ1-5, reads SQTIHQWPATLVQPVGSPLSLECTVEGTSNPNLYWYRQAAGRGLQLLFYSVGIGQISSEVPQNLSASRPQDRQFILSSKKLLLSDSGFYLCAWSGGGKQPQHFGDGTRLSIL.

V and J are TRBV30 and TRBJ2-7; 7 bases match TRBD2. The CDR3 has 14 amino acids. V gave up 2 bases and J gave up 5 bases; unmatched junction bases: 9. Germline-derived CDR1 and CDR2 are GTSNPN and SVGIG (reference sequence). This CDR3 is CAWSRDYGGHEQYF. The CDR3 DNA reads TGTGCCTGGAGTCGGGACTATGGCGGGCACGAGCAGTACTTC. The entire variable domain, with the rest obtained from reference TRBV30 and TRBJ2-7, is as follows: SQTIHQWPATLVQPVGSPLSLECTVEGTSNPNLYWYRQAAGRGLQLLFYSVGIGQISSEVPQNLSASRPQDRQFILSSKKLLLSDSGFYLCAWSRDYGGHEQYFGPGTRLTVT.

This chain joins TRBV27 and TRBJ2-1; 7 bases line up with TRBD2. This CDR3 is built from 12 residues. Looked up from germline, CDR1 is MNHEY and CDR2 is SMNVEV (reference sequence). Trimming took 4 bases from V and 9 from J; bases not matched to a gene: 3. The CDR3 spells CASSSLASEQFF. In nucleotides, the CDR3 is TGTGCCAGCAGTTCACTAGCGTCTGAGCAGTTCTTC.

The chain links TRBV4-1 to TRBJ1-2, with TRBD1 identical over 10 bases. Germline CDR1 and CDR2: MGHRA and YSYEKL. This CDR3 spans 12 amino acids. Unmatched junction bases numbered 1, after V lost 4 bases and J lost 8 bases. CDR3 loop: CASSRQGAGYTF. The CDR3 region has the DNA TGCGCCAGCAGCCGACAGGGGGCCGGCTACACCTTC.

The V and J genes are TRBV3-1 and TRBJ2-5; D call uncertain. CDR1 and CDR2 (germline): LGHDT, YNNKEL (reference sequence). V shed 1 base and J shed 5 bases, with 11 bases lying between them. This CDR3 is 14 amino acids long. The CDR3 nucleotides are TGTGCCAGCAGCCAAGTTCCAATTATGGAGACCCAGTACTTC. It specifies CASSQVPIMETQYF.

This sequence joins TRBV11-2 and TRBJ2-7, with D possibly matching TRBD2 (5 bases). Germline values: CDR1 SGHAT, CDR2 FQNNGV. The CDR3 contains 14 residues. The V end was cut by 5 bases, the J end by 0 bases, with 11 bases between. The CDR3 sequence: CASSPLRGSYEQYF. CDR3 in DNA: TGTGCCAGCAGCCCCCTCCGGGGCTCCTACGAGCAGTACTTC.

The J gene is TRBJ1-2, the V gene TRBV20-1, with D unclear. The CDR3 covers 11 residues. Trimming took off 5 bases at V and 4 bases at J, with 8 bases between the two ends. The V gene's germline CDR1 is DFQATT and CDR2 SNEGSKA (reference sequence). The CDR3 loop is CSAGGTYGYTF. CDR3 coding DNA: TGCAGTGCTGGCGGTACCTATGGCTACACCTTC.

The chain recombines TRBV7-9 with TRBJ1-1; tentatively, D is TRBD1 (6 bases). The V gene's germline CDR1 is SEHNR and CDR2 FQNEAQ (reference sequence). The V gene lost 4 bases and the J gene lost 4 bases, with 13 bases spanning the gap. The CDR3 runs to 14 residues. CDR3 sequence reads: CASSSQGSGTEAFF. CDR3 DNA: TGTGCCAGCAGCTCACAGGGTAGTGGCACTGAAGCTTTCTTT.

This clonotype appeared once. V and J are TRBV18 and TRBJ1-2; 7 bases match TRBD1. J was trimmed by 3 bases and V by 5 bases; bases with no gene match: 6. CDR1 is KGHSH, CDR2 LQKENI, per germline. The length of the CDR3 is 14 residues. The CDR3 DNA reads TGTGCCAGCTCAACTGGACAGGTTGACTATGGCTACACCTTC. Translated: CASSTGQVDYGYTF.

The CDR3 reads CASSQGDARNEQFF. The CDR3 bases are TGCGCCAGCAGTCAGGGGGACGCCAGAAATGAGCAGTTCTTC. The chain has TRBV5-1 and TRBJ2-1; 7 bases are a match to TRBD1. The CDR3 extends over 14 amino acids. After removal of 5 bases from V and 7 bases from J, the junction contained 9 bases not matched to a gene. The V gene's germline CDR1 is SGHRS and CDR2 YFSETQ. Full variable domain (missing parts from reference TRBV5-1 and TRBJ2-1): KAGVTQTPRYLIKTRGQQVTLSCSPISGHRSVSWYQQTPGQGLQFLFEYFSETQRNKGNFPGRFSGRQFSNSRSEMNVSTLELGDSALYLCASSQGDARNEQFFGPGTRLTVL.

In DNA, the CDR3 is TGTGCCAGTAGGATTAGAAGGGGGAATCAGCCCCAGCATTTT. Its translation is CASRIRRGNQPQHF. This sequence joins TRBV19 and TRBJ1-5, with a weak D call TRBD1 (6 bases). Germline lookup yields CDR1 LNHDA and CDR2 SQIVND (reference sequence). V lost 6 bases, J lost 4 bases, and 13 bases lay in between. The CDR3 length is 14 residues.

The CDR3 nucleotides are TGCGCCAGCAGCTTGGAACTAGCGGCCTACAATGAGCAGTTCTTC. Translated, it gives CASSLELAAYNEQFF. The chain employs TRBV5-1 and TRBJ2-1; 8 bases match TRBD2. Germline V lookup: CDR1 SGHRS, CDR2 YFSETQ. This CDR3 has 15 residues. J gave up 2 bases and V 0 bases, and 1 base lay outside the gene matches.

The rearrangement uses TRBV2 and TRBJ2-2, with 7 bases identical to TRBD1. Germline loops: CDR1 SNHLY, CDR2 FYNNEI. The V gene end was trimmed by 3 bases and the J gene end by 5 bases; junction bases not matched to a gene: 9. This CDR3 has 16 residues. The CDR3 region is CASSETDRRLTGELFF. The CDR3 DNA reads TGTGCCAGCAGTGAGACGGACAGGCGGCTAACCGGGGAGCTGTTTTTT.

The CDR3, as DNA: TGTGCCACCCAGAGACTAGCGGGGGTTAATAATGAGCAGTTCTTC. As protein: CATQRLAGVNNEQFF. The V and J genes are TRBV6-5 and TRBJ2-1, with 12 bases matching TRBD2. Germline V lookup: CDR1 MNHEY, CDR2 SVGAGI. The ends lost 10 bases at V and 7 bases at J; junction bases unmatched: 11. CDR3 size: 15 residues.

This chain joins TRBV2 and TRBJ2-3; weak D call: TRBD2 (5 bases). Trimming stripped 4 bases from V and 1 base from J, with 9 bases between. CDR3 length: 14 residues. Germline V lookup: CDR1 SNHLY, CDR2 FYNNEI. The CDR3 DNA reads TGTGCCAGCAGTGGGGATAGCGGCACAGATACGCAGTATTTT. This gives the protein CASSGDSGTDTQYF.

This clonotype was seen a few times. The chain joins TRBV11-2 to TRBJ2-5; D is perhaps TRBD1 (5 bases). Per the germline V gene, CDR1 is SGHAT and CDR2 is FQNNGV. With 1 base removed from V and 4 bases from J, the gap between germline ends came to 7 bases. CDR3 length: 13 amino acids. Here the CDR3 DNA reads TGTGCCAGCAGCTTAGGGGGCGTAGAGACCCAGTACTTC. It encodes CASSLGGVETQYF. Full variable domain (remainder filled in from reference TRBV11-2 and TRBJ2-5): EAGVAQSPRYKIIEKRQSVAFWCNPISGHATLYWYQQILGQGPKLLIQFQNNGVVDDSQLPKDRFSAERLKGVDSTLKIQPAKLEDSAVYLCASSLGGVETQYFGPGTRLLVL.

This chain's CDR3 is CASSAGPDEQYF. For the CDR3, the DNA is TGTGCCAGCTCAGCGGGCCCAGACGAGCAGTACTTC. The chain joins TRBV18 to TRBJ2-7; D is perhaps TRBD2 (5 bases). Germline loops: CDR1 KGHSH, CDR2 LQKENI. V lost 5 bases to trimming and J lost 5 bases, with 10 bases between them. The CDR3 has 12 residues.

The chain recombines TRBV7-6 with TRBJ2-6, with D possibly being TRBD1 or TRBD2 (6 bases each). V dropped 1 base and J dropped 2 bases, with 9 bases sitting between them. Germline CDR1 is SGHVS and CDR2 is FNYEAQ. CDR3 length: 16 amino acids. The CDR3 nucleotides are TGTGCCAGCAGCTTAGAAGGGGGGCCTGGGGCCAACGTCCTGACTTTC. Amino acids: CASSLEGGPGANVLTF.

The rearrangement joins TRBV18 to TRBJ2-1; 7 positions agree with TRBD1. CDR1 and CDR2 (germline): KGHSH, LQKENI. The CDR3 loop spans 14 amino acids. With 9 bases clipped from V and 1 base from J, the junction kept 6 bases outside the gene matches. The CDR3 here is CASQTDRSYNEQFF. The DNA of the CDR3 is TGTGCCAGTCAAACGGACAGGTCCTACAATGAGCAGTTCTTC.

The V and J genes are TRBV28 and TRBJ2-2, with 10 bases identical to TRBD1. This CDR3 region has 16 residues. Trimming removed 5 bases from V and 0 bases from J; junction bases left unmatched: 3. Germline V gives CDR1 MDHEN, CDR2 SYDVKM. The CDR3 region has the DNA TGTGCCAGCAGTCAAGGACAGGGGGCGAACACCGGGGAGCTGTTTTTT. Its protein is CASSQGQGANTGELFF.

In this sample, this clonotype turned up once. The V and J genes are TRBV5-1 and TRBJ2-7; tentative D call: TRBD2 (7 bases). This CDR3 spans 15 amino acids. V dropped 6 bases and J dropped 2 bases, with 18 bases sitting between them. Germline-derived CDR1 and CDR2 are SGHRS and YFSETQ. CDR3 nucleotides: TGCGCCAGCACCCCGGGGGGCGGGAGAGCCTACGAGCAGTACTTC. Protein: CASTPGGGRAYEQYF.

J is TRBJ1-5 and V is TRBV28, with 7 bases that match TRBD1. The V gene's germline CDR1 is MDHEN and CDR2 SYDVKM. The CDR3 is made up of 15 amino acids. The V and J ends lost 2 bases and 6 bases, in that order; junction bases with no gene match: 7. The CDR3 spells CASSLASGGIQPQHF. The CDR3 nucleotides read TGTGCCAGCAGTTTAGCATCAGGGGGGATTCAGCCCCAGCATTTT. Based on the CDR3 plus reference TRBV28 and TRBJ1-5, the full variable domain is DVKVTQSSRYLVKRTGEKVFLECVQDMDHENMFWYRQDPGLGLRLIYFSYDVKMKEKGDIPEGYSVSREKKERFSLILESASTNQTSMYLCASSLASGGIQPQHFGDGTRLSIL.

This clonotype was seen more than once but under ten times. This chain uses TRBV7-9 with TRBJ2-7; TRBD1 aligns across 7 bases. CDR1 is SEHNR, CDR2 FQNEAQ, per germline (reference sequence). With V trimmed by 3 bases and J by 3 bases, 2 bases remained unmatched. This CDR3 is built from 13 residues. CDR3 protein: CASSFRDSYEQYF. The CDR3 coding sequence is TGTGCCAGCAGCTTCCGGGACAGCTACGAGCAGTACTTC.

The V gene is TRBV9, the J gene TRBJ1-5; D not certain. Germline V gene lookup returns CDR1 SGDLS and CDR2 YYNGEE. This CDR3 contains 15 residues. V lost 0 bases and J 3 bases, leaving 10 bases between the germline ends. CDR3 nucleotide sequence: TGTGCCAGCAGCGTAGAGGCCGGCATCAATCAGCCCCAGCATTTT. Its protein is CASSVEAGINQPQHF.

The chain employs TRBV2 and TRBJ1-4, with D perhaps TRBD1 (6 bases). The CDR3 consists of 14 residues. Per germline, CDR1 SNHLY and CDR2 FYNNEI. V lost 5 bases, J lost 6 bases, and 13 bases lay in between. DNA for the CDR3: TGTGCCAGCAGTCTGACAAGGGGGGATGAAAAACTGTTTTTT. As protein: CASSLTRGDEKLFF.

This clonotype was seen only a few times. V gene TRBV12-3 or TRBV12-4 combines with J gene TRBJ2-3; D uncertain. V was shortened by 2 bases and J by 0 bases, with 3 bases between the two germline ends. CDR3 length: 13 residues. In nucleotides, the CDR3 is TGTGCCAGCAGTTTACTTAGCACAGATACGCAGTATTTT. Translating it yields CASSLLSTDTQYF.

The CDR3 region is CASSPWEGTDTQYF. The DNA for the CDR3 is TGTGCCAGCAGCCCGTGGGAGGGAACAGATACGCAGTATTTT. This chain uses TRBV9 with TRBJ2-3, with 7 bases aligning to TRBD2. CDR1 and CDR2 (germline): SGDLS, YYNGEE. CDR3 length: 14 amino acids. V lost 4 bases, J lost 3 bases, and 5 bases stayed unmatched. Looking up the rest from reference TRBV9 and TRBJ2-3 gives the full variable domain: DSGVTQTPKHLITATGQRVTLRCSPRSGDLSVYWYQQSLDQGLQFLIQYYNGEERAKGNILERFSAQQFPDLHSELNLSSLELGDSALYFCASSPWEGTDTQYFGPGTRLTVL.

The chain recombines TRBV29-1 with TRBJ1-2; a weak D match, TRBD1 (5 bases). V was pared by 2 bases and J by 6 bases, with 16 bases between. CDR3 length: 14 amino acids. Germline values: CDR1 SQVTM, CDR2 ANQGSEA. The CDR3 region has the DNA TGCAGCGTTGAATTTTTTTTGGGGGGGAATGGCTACACCTTC. Protein sequence: CSVEFFLGGNGYTF.

This chain joins TRBV3-1 and TRBJ1-5; D remains unclear. CDR1 LGHDT and CDR2 YNNKEL come from the germline V gene (reference sequence). The CDR3 loop spans 16 amino acids. V was pared by 0 bases and J by 4 bases, with 13 bases between. The CDR3 region has the DNA TGTGCCAGCAGCCAAGAGTTGGCTTTTTCAAATCAGCCCCAGCATTTT. Translation: CASSQELAFSNQPQHF.

The V and J genes are TRBV20-1 and TRBJ1-2; D is uncertain. There are 13 residues in the CDR3. Trimming shortened V by 8 bases and J by 4 bases, and 17 bases separated the two germline ends. Per germline, CDR1 DFQATT and CDR2 SNEGSKA (reference sequence). CDR3 sequence reads: CSTPEPSSYGYTF. The CDR3 nucleotides read TGCAGTACGCCCGAGCCGTCCTCCTATGGCTACACCTTC.

This chain uses TRBV6-5 with TRBJ1-2; D ambiguous. V gave up 0 bases and J gave up 4 bases, with 12 bases separating them. The CDR3 runs to 15 residues. CDR1 is MNHEY, CDR2 SVGAGI, per germline. Here the CDR3 reads CASSYSDEVSYGYTF. CDR3 DNA: TGTGCCAGCAGTTACTCGGACGAAGTGTCCTATGGCTACACCTTC.